This TCR beta chain was identified in a study of blood T cell repertoires in COVID-19. The repertoire was sequenced with immunoSEQ multiplex PCR; TCRdb's copy has only in-frame clones and lacks some. The sample has 210,000 or so clones, over 75% seen once; the top ten hold under 2.5%. With 0 bases removed from V and 1 base from J, the gap between germline ends came to 9 bases. Germline values: CDR1 SGHVS, CDR2 FNYEAQ. The CDR3 totals 15 residues. Material for sequencing was peripheral blood. This chain uses TRBV7-6 with TRBJ1-1; perhaps TRBD1 as D (5 bases). The clonotype originates from a man in his forties with active or convalescent COVID-19. CDR3: CASSLAGVENTEAFF. The CDR3 coding sequence is TGTGCCAGCAGCTTAGCAGGGGTGGAGAACACTGAAGCTTTCTTT.